This TCR beta chain came from a study of CD8 T cells in ankylosing spondylitis. General study points: Past studies reported some motif variants in reactive arthritis synovial fluid and blood. The study identified a TCR beta motif of about eight highly homologous variants that appeared characteristic of ankylosing spondylitis blood. The authors reported significant enrichment of disease-linked clones in matched ankylosing spondylitis synovial fluid. Within peripheral blood, clones linked to disease were CD8+ and relatively rare.

Looked up from germline, CDR1 is SGHNT and CDR2 is YENEEA. The ends were cut back, 5 bases at V and 10 bases at J, with 15 bases in the middle. The CDR3 extends over 13 amino acids. Comment on this clonotype: What it recognizes is unknown.

A quantitative 5'-RACE method, one with molecular barcodes, was used to make TCR beta libraries. TCRdb used MiXCR to reprocess the 5' RACE reads, holding one entry per CDR3 protein. This repertoire shows fewer than 500,000 distinct CDR3 sequences, 20% to 25% found once; its top ten account for about 15%. V usage is TRBV11-3 and J usage is TRBJ2-1; D tentatively reads TRBD1 or TRBD2 (5 bases each). This clonotype was sampled from a male donor with ankylosing spondylitis. The source material was blood, either unsorted or a sorted T cell fraction (not recorded which). The chain's CDR3 is CASSPRGYREQFF. Here the CDR3 DNA reads TGTGCCAGCAGCCCGAGGGGCTATCGGGAGCAGTTCTTC.